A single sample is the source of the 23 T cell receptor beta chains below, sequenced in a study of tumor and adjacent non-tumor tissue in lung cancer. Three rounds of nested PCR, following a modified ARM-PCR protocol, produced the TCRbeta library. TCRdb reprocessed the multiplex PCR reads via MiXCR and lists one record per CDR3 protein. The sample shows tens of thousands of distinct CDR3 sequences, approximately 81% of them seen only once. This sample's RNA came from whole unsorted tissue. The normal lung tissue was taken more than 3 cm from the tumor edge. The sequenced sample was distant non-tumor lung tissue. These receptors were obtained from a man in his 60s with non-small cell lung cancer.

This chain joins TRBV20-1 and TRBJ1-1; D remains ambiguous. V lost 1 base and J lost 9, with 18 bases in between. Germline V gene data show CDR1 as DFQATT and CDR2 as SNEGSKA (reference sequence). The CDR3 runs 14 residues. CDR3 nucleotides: TGCAGTGCTAGAGGCGATTCGAGTGTGGGTAAAGCTTTCTTT. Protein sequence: CSARGDSSVGKAFF.

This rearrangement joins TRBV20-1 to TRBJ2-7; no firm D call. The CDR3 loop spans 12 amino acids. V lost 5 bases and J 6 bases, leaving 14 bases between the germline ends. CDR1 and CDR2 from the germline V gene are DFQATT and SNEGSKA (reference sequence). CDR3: CSAQRNVSEQYF. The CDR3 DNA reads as TGCAGTGCTCAGAGGAATGTGAGCGAGCAGTACTTC.

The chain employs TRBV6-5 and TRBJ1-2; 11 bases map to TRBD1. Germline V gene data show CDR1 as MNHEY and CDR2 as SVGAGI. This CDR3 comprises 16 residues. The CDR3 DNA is TGTCCCAACAGCACCCGGGACAGGGGGGTTTTGGGTGGCTACACCTTC. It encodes CPNSTRDRGVLGGYTF.

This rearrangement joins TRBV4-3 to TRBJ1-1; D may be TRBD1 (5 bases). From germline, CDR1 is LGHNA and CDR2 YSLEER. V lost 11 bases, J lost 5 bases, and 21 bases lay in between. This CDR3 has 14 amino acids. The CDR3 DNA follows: TGCGCCGGCAACCTAACAGGAGTGGGAACTGAAGCTTTCTTT. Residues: CAGNLTGVGTEAFF.

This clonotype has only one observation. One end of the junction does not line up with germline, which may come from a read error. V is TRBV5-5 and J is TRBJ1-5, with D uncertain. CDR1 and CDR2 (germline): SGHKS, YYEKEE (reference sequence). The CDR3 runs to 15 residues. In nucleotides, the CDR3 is TGTGCCAGCAACCCGGTGGGGAGATCCAATCAGCCCCGGCATTTT. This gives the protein CASNPVGRSNQPRHF.

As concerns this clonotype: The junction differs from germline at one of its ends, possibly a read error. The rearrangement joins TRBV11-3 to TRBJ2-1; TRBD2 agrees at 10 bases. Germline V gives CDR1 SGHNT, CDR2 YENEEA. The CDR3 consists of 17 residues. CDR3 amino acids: CANSLDKLAGIGNEQFF. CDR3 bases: TGTGCCAACAGCTTAGATAAACTAGCGGGAATAGGTAATGAGCAGTTCTTC.

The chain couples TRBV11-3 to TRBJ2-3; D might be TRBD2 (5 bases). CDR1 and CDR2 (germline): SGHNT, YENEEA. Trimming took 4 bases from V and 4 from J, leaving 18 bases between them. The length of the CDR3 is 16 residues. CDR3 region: CASSSGLLCGSDTQYF. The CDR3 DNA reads TGTGCCAGCAGCTCCGGACTCTTATGTGGCTCAGATACGCAGTATTTT.

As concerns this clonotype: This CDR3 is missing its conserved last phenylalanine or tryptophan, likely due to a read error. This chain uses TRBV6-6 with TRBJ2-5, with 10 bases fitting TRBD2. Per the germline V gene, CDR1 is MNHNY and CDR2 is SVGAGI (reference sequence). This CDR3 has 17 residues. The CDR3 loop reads CASSYSSSGRTEETQYL. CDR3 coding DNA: TGTGCTAGCAGTTACTCGAGTAGCGGGAGGACCGAAGAGACCCAGTACCTC.

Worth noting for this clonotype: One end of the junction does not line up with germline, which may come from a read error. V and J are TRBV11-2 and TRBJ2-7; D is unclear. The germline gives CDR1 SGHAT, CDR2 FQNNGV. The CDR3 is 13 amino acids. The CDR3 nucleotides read TGTGCCAGCAGCTTAGAGGTGGAGTACGAGCAATGCTTC. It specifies CASSLEVEYEQCF.

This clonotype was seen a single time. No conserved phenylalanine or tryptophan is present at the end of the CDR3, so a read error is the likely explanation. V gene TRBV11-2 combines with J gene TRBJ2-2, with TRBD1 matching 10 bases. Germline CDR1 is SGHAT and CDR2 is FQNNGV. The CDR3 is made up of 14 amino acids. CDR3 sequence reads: CVSSRDRGTGELFL. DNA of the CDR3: TGTGTCAGCAGCCGGGACAGGGGTACCGGGGAGCTGTTTTTG.

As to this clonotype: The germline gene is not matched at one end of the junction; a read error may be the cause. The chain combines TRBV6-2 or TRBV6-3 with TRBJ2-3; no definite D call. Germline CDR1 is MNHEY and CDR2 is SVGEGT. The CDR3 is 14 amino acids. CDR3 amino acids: CANSSRAKRDTQYF. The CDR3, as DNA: TGTGCCAACAGTTCCCGGGCTAAAAGAGATACGCAGTATTTT.

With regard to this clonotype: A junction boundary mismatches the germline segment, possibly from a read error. The DNA for the CDR3 is TGCAGTGCTCGGGGGCCTGGGGTCAAGCAGTACTTT. Its translation is CSARGPGVKQYF. This chain joins TRBV20-1 and TRBJ2-7; tentatively, D is TRBD1 or TRBD2 (6 bases each). The germline CDR1 and CDR2 sequences are DFQATT and SNEGSKA (reference sequence). This CDR3 spans 12 amino acids.

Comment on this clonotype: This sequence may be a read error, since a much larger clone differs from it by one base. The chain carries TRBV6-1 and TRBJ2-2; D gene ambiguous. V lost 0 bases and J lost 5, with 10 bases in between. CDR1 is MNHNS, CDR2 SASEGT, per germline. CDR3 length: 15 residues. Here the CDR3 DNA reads TGTGCCAGCAGTGAAGCGGGGTGCGGAACCGGGGAGCTGTTTTTT. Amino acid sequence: CASSEAGCGTGELFF.

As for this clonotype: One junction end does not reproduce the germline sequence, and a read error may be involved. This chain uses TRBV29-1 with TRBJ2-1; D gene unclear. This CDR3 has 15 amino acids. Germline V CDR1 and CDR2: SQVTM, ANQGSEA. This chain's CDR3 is CSVTGYRTPNIEQFF. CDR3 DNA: TGCAGCGTTACGGGCTATCGAACACCGAATATAGAGCAGTTCTTT.

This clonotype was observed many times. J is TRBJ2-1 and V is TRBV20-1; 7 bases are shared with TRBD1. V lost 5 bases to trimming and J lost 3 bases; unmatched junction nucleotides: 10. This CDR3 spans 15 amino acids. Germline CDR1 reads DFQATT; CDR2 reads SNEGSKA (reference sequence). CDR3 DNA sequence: TGCAGTGCTGTAGTAGGGGGCGGCCTCTACAATGAGCAGTTCTTC. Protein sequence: CSAVVGGGLYNEQFF.

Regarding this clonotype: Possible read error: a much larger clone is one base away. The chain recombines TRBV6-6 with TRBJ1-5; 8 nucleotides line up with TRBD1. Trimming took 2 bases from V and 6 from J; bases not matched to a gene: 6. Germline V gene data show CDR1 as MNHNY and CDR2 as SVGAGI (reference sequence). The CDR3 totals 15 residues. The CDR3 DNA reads TGTGCCAGCAGTTACATGACAGGGGCCGGTCAGCCCCAGCATTTT. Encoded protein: CASSYMTGAGQPQHF.

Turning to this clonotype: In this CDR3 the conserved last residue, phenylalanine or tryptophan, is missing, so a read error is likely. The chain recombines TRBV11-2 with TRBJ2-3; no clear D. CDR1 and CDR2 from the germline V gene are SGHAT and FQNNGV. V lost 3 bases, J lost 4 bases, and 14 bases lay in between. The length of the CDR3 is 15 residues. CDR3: CASSFFLVVADTQYS. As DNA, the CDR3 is TGTGCCAGCAGCTTTTTTCTAGTGGTGGCAGATACGCAGTATTCT.

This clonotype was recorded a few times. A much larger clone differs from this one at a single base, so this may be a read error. The DNA of the CDR3 is TGCAGTGCTAGAGCCACTAAAAATGAGCAGTTCTTC. Protein sequence: CSARATKNEQFF. The chain is built from TRBV20-1 and TRBJ2-1, with D uncertain. Between the trimmed V and J ends, which lost 1 base and 7 bases, there was a span of 8 bases. The V gene's germline CDR1 is DFQATT and CDR2 SNEGSKA (reference sequence). The CDR3 spans 12 residues.

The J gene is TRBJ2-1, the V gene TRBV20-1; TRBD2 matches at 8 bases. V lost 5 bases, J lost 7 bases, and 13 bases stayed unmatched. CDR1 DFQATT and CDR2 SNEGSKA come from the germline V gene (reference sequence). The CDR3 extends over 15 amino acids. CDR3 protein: CSADSAGEAWNEQFF. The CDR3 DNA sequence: TGCAGTGCTGACTCAGCGGGGGAGGCATGGAATGAGCAGTTCTTC.

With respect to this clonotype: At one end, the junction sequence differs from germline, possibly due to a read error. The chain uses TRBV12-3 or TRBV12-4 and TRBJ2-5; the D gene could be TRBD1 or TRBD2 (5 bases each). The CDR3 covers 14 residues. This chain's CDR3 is CASGQGECSETQYF. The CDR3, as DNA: TGTGCCAGCGGCCAAGGGGAGTGTAGTGAGACCCAGTATTTC.

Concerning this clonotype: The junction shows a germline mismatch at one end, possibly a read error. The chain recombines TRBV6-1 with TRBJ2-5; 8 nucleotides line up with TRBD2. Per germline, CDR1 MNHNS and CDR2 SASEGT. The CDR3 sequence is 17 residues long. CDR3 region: CASSSGLEGRYQETQYF. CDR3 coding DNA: TGTGCCAGCAGTTCGGGACTAGAGGGGAGGTACCAAGAGACTCAGTACTTC.

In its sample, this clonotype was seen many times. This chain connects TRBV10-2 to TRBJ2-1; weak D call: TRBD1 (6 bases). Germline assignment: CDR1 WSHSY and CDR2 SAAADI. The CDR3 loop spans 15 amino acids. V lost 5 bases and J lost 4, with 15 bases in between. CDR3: CASSPQGILYNEQFF. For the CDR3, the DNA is TGCGCCAGCAGTCCCCAGGGGATACTGTACAATGAGCAGTTCTTC.

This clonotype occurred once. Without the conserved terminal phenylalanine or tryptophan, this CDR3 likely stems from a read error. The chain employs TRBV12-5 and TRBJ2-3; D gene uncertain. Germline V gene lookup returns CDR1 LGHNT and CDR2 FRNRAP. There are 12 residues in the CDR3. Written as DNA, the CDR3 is TGTGCTAGTGGCCACCAAGAAGATATGCAGTATTCT. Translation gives CASGHQEDMQYS.